This TCR beta chain stems from a study of T cells in Graves' hyperthyroidism and ophthalmopathy. Study details: Blood from the periphery was taken at initial diagnosis, before any treatment. Study-wide results and caveats: Most thyroid clonotypes expanded above 0.001 were also detected in blood.

Patients aged 18 to 65 with hyperthyroidism were newly diagnosed, with duration under 2 months. A remark on this clonotype: Its target is not known.

RNA transcripts gave rise to amplified TCR beta CDR3 regions. RT-PCR in the first round (using the HTBI primer set) targeted the TCR CDR3. Via MiXCR, TCRdb re-called the multiplex PCR reads, giving one row per CDR3 protein. The sample lists a few hundred thousand distinct CDR3 sequences; about 13% were seen once. The CDR3 runs 17 residues. Per the germline V gene, CDR1 is SEHNR and CDR2 is FQNEAQ (reference sequence). V lost 4 bases and J lost 1; bases outside the gene matches: 13. The gene calls are TRBV7-9 and TRBJ2-7; 7 nucleotides line up with TRBD1. The source is a man aged 30 to 45 with Graves' hyperthyroidism that later progressed to Graves' ophthalmopathy. The sequencing input was blood. This chain's CDR3 is CASSSFSGQSFSYEQYF. In DNA, the CDR3 is TGTGCCAGCAGCTCATTTTCGGGACAGTCTTTTTCCTACGAGCAGTACTTC.